The clone carrying this T cell receptor beta chain was counted a few times. The sample comes from a study of blood T cell repertoires in COVID-19. CDR1 and CDR2 (germline): ENHRY, SYGVKD. The CDR3 loop spans 17 amino acids. The germline V and J ends were trimmed by 6 bases and 0 bases, with 20 bases remaining between them. In the study's own analysis: Amplification from reference gene primers served as the basis for estimated nucleated cell counts. TCRdb's copy holds only in-frame clones and misses some; the assay was immunoSEQ multiplex PCR. Clone size and V and J calls were adopted from that table, with D and trimming inferred from the DNA. This table holds a few hundred thousand clones, 80% to 90% found once. Individuals drawn from 20 to 25 US areas were roughly 18 to 89 years old. Either two negative PCRs, clearance, or symptom resolution qualified Cohort 3 donors as recovered.

This receptor was identified in a young man who had recovered from COVID-19. Sequencing was performed on PBMCs or T cells enriched from blood (not recorded which). V gene TRBV10-3 combines with J gene TRBJ1-2; D perhaps matches TRBD1 (6 bases). CDR3 in amino acids: CAISGDQGGESNYGYTF. The CDR3 DNA is TGTGCCATCAGCGGCGACCAAGGGGGGGAATCTAACTATGGCTACACCTTC.